These 23 T cell receptor beta chains were all obtained from the same sample, sequenced in a study of blood T cell repertoires in COVID-19. Assay: immunoSEQ multiplex PCR; the TCRdb copy retains only in-frame clones and omits some. The sample holds some 160,000 clones, around three quarters seen once. The sequenced material came from peripheral blood. The receptors were sampled from a man between 60 and 70 years old with acute or convalescent COVID-19.

The sample holds many counts of this clone. This chain connects TRBV7-8 to TRBJ1-2, with a possible D match to TRBD1 (6 bases). The V end lost 5 bases, the J end lost 4 bases, and 17 bases lay between the germline ends. This CDR3 has 15 residues. Germline V CDR1 and CDR2: SGHVS, FQNEAQ. CDR3 protein: CASSPQGAPGYGYTF. CDR3 DNA sequence: TGTGCCAGCAGCCCACAGGGAGCTCCTGGCTATGGCTACACCTTC. Variable domain in full (rest from reference TRBV7-8 and TRBJ1-2): GAGVSQSPRYKVAKRGQDVALRCDPISGHVSLFWYQQALGQGPEFLTYFQNEAQLDKSGLPSDRFFAERPEGSVSTLKIQRTQQEDSAVYLCASSPQGAPGYGYTFGSGTRLTVV.

The rearrangement uses TRBV9 and TRBJ2-5; 9 bases match TRBD2. Germline V gene data show CDR1 as SGDLS and CDR2 as YYNGEE. J was trimmed by 4 bases and V by 2 bases; bases with no gene match: 6. The length of the CDR3 is 15 residues. The CDR3 bases are TGTGCCAGCAGCGTGGCGGGAGGGCGGTTAGAGACCCAGTACTTC. It translates to CASSVAGGRLETQYF.

This rearrangement joins TRBV6-5 to TRBJ2-1, with 11 bases matching TRBD2. Trimming took 3 bases from V and 8 from J; bases not matched to a gene: 3. Germline CDR1 and CDR2: MNHEY and SVGAGI. The CDR3 contains 14 residues. Here the CDR3 DNA reads TGTGCCAGCAGTTATACTAGCGGGAGTGATGAGCAGTTCTTC. This encodes CASSYTSGSDEQFF.

On this clone: Within the sample, other DNA sequences also encode this same CDR3. DNA of the CDR3: TGTGCCAGCAGTCTAGGACTAGCGGGAGGCTACGAGCAGTACTTC. Translating it yields CASSLGLAGGYEQYF. This chain uses TRBV28 with TRBJ2-7; TRBD2 matches 14 bases. J gave up 3 bases and V 5 bases, and 3 bases lay outside the gene matches. The germline gives CDR1 MDHEN, CDR2 SYDVKM. The CDR3 totals 15 residues. Full variable domain (rest looked up from reference TRBV28 and TRBJ2-7): DVKVTQSSRYLVKRTGEKVFLECVQDMDHENMFWYRQDPGLGLRLIYFSYDVKMKEKGDIPEGYSVSREKKERFSLILESASTNQTSMYLCASSLGLAGGYEQYFGPGTRLTVT.

This CDR3 reads CASSFRGQYEKLFF. DNA for the CDR3: TGTGCCAGCAGTTTTAGGGGGCAATATGAAAAACTGTTTTTT. V gene TRBV7-9 combines with J gene TRBJ1-4, with 7 bases identical to TRBD1. The CDR3 extends over 14 amino acids. The V segment lost 6 bases and the J segment 6 bases; nucleotides outside the gene matches: 7. The germline V gene encodes CDR1 SEHNR and CDR2 FQNEAQ (reference sequence).

This rearrangement joins TRBV7-9 to TRBJ2-1, with D maybe TRBD2 (6 bases). Germline CDR1 and CDR2: SEHNR and FQNEAQ (reference sequence). The V and J ends lost 5 bases and 4 bases respectively, with 12 bases between them. The CDR3 runs 14 residues. In nucleotides, the CDR3 is TGTGCCAGCAGCAGGCGGGAAGATTACAATGAGCAGTTCTTC. It specifies CASSRREDYNEQFF.

This clone occurred a few times. The chain carries TRBV7-9 and TRBJ1-5, with D possibly matching TRBD1 (6 bases). Germline V lookup: CDR1 SEHNR, CDR2 FQNEAQ (reference sequence). The CDR3 has 16 amino acids. With 0 bases removed from V and 3 bases from J, the gap between germline ends came to 12 bases. CDR3: CASSLAGGGPNQPQHF. The CDR3 coding sequence is TGTGCCAGCAGCTTAGCGGGCGGGGGGCCCAATCAGCCCCAGCATTTT. Looking up the rest from reference TRBV7-9 and TRBJ1-5 gives the full variable domain: DTGVSQNPRHKITKRGQNVTFRCDPISEHNRLYWYRQTLGQGPEFLTYFQNEAQLEKSRLLSDRFSAERPKGSFSTLEIQRTEQGDSAMYLCASSLAGGGPNQPQHFGDGTRLSIL.

Details on this clone: The identical CDR3 is also encoded by other nucleotide sequences in the sample. The J gene is TRBJ2-7, the V gene TRBV11-2; TRBD2 aligns across 9 bases. Trimming cost V 2 bases and J 1 base; bases outside gene matches: 9. CDR3 length equals 17 residues. Per germline, CDR1 SGHAT and CDR2 FQNNGV. The DNA for the CDR3 is TGTGCCAGCAGCTTAACTGCGGGAGGGCCACTATCCTACGAGCAGTACTTC. Its translation: CASSLTAGGPLSYEQYF.

This sequence joins TRBV7-3 and TRBJ2-7, with D unclear. The V gene lost 1 base and the J gene lost 3 bases, with 7 bases spanning the gap. The CDR3 is 13 residues long. Germline V gives CDR1 SGHTA, CDR2 FQGTGA. CDR3 nucleotides: TGTGCCAGCAGCTTAAACGGCGGCTACGAGCAGTACTTC. This translates into CASSLNGGYEQYF. The full variable domain, its missing parts supplied by reference TRBV7-3 and TRBJ2-7, is GAGVSQTPSNKVTEKGKYVELRCDPISGHTALYWYRQSLGQGPEFLIYFQGTGAADDSGLPNDRFFAVRPEGSVSTLKIQRTERGDSAVYLCASSLNGGYEQYFGPGTRLTVT.

This chain connects TRBV5-1 to TRBJ2-1; a possible D gene is TRBD2 (6 bases). The V end was cut by 3 bases, the J end by 2 bases, with 12 bases between. Germline V CDR1 and CDR2: SGHRS, YFSETQ. The length of the CDR3 is 15 residues. This CDR3 reads CASSYGGVTYNEQFF. CDR3 sequence (DNA): TGCGCCAGCAGCTATGGAGGGGTTACCTACAATGAGCAGTTCTTC.

This chain uses TRBV29-1 with TRBJ2-5; a weak D match, TRBD1 (7 bases). The CDR3 covers 15 residues. Looked up from germline, CDR1 is SQVTM and CDR2 is ANQGSEA. V lost 7 bases and J lost 2, with 20 bases in between. The CDR3 sequence is CSAGGGARAQETQYF. The CDR3 DNA follows: TGCAGCGCCGGAGGGGGCGCCAGGGCGCAAGAGACCCAGTACTTC.

The gene calls are TRBV6-5 and TRBJ2-3; 7 bases are shared with TRBD2. The CDR3 extends over 14 amino acids. Germline V CDR1 and CDR2: MNHEY, SVGAGI. V lost 5 bases to trimming and J lost 3 bases; unmatched junction nucleotides: 5. CDR3 DNA sequence: TGTGCCAGCAGTCCCCGGACTAGGACAGATACGCAGTATTTT. This sequence encodes CASSPRTRTDTQYF.

This chain uses TRBV5-6 with TRBJ2-5, with TRBD1 as a possible D gene (6 bases). V lost 0 bases and J lost 4, with 10 bases in between. Germline V gene lookup returns CDR1 SGHDT and CDR2 YYEEEE. The CDR3 length is 14 residues. CDR3 sequence reads: CASSLAGVGETQYF. The CDR3 region has the DNA TGTGCCAGCAGCTTGGCAGGGGTTGGAGAGACCCAGTACTTC.

The V gene is TRBV6-5, the J gene TRBJ2-7; the match to TRBD1 covers 7 bases. The CDR3 runs to 15 residues. Trimming at V came to 2 bases and at J to 3 bases, leaving 7 bases not matched to a gene. Germline V gene lookup returns CDR1 MNHEY and CDR2 SVGAGI. The CDR3 region is CASSYQGQWDYEQYF. The DNA for the CDR3 is TGTGCCAGCAGTTACCAGGGACAGTGGGACTACGAGCAGTACTTC.

The chain links TRBV28 to TRBJ2-2; 10 bases line up with TRBD1. The CDR3 contains 16 residues. Germline loops: CDR1 MDHEN, CDR2 SYDVKM. V gave up 1 base and J gave up 6 bases; unmatched junction bases: 5. CDR3 DNA sequence: TGTGCCAGCAGTTTATCCGACAGGGGGCCCCCCGGGGAGCTGTTTTTT. Its protein is CASSLSDRGPPGELFF.

This clone is a singleton in its sample. V is TRBV28 and J is TRBJ1-5, with 8 bases aligning to TRBD1. The CDR3 contains 15 residues. The germline gives CDR1 MDHEN, CDR2 SYDVKM. Trimming removed 5 bases from V and 5 bases from J; junction bases left unmatched: 8. CDR3 nucleotide sequence: TGTGCCAGCAGTAGGACAGGGATTCTACATCAGCCCCAGCATTTT. This sequence encodes CASSRTGILHQPQHF.

A note on this clone: Other DNA sequences of this sample code for an identical CDR3. CDR3 DNA: TGTGCCAGCTCACCTCGCCAGGTACAAGAGACCCAGTACTTC. This translates into CASSPRQVQETQYF. The V call is TRBV18, the J call TRBJ2-5, with D unresolved. CDR1 and CDR2 (germline): KGHSH, LQKENI. The ends were cut back, 3 bases at V and 2 bases at J, with 10 bases in the middle. The CDR3 sequence is 14 residues long. The full variable domain, its missing parts supplied by reference TRBV18 and TRBJ2-5, is NAGVMQNPRHLVRRRGQEARLRCSPMKGHSHVYWYRQLPEEGLKFMVYLQKENIIDESGMPKERFSAEFPKEGPSILRIQQVVRGDSAAYFCASSPRQVQETQYFGPGTRLLVL.

V usage is TRBV28 and J usage is TRBJ1-2; TRBD1 agrees at 10 bases. The V segment lost 8 bases and the J segment 5 bases; nucleotides outside the gene matches: 14. The CDR3 is 16 amino acids. Germline assignment: CDR1 MDHEN and CDR2 SYDVKM. The CDR3 DNA reads as TGTGCCAGCTTCCTTGACGGACAGGGGGAATCTTATGGCTACACCTTC. Residues: CASFLDGQGESYGYTF.

The CDR3 sequence is CASSGGVQTLYEQYF. CDR3 sequence (DNA): TGTGCCAGCAGTGGGGGGGTACAGACACTCTACGAGCAGTACTTC. This chain joins TRBV25-1 and TRBJ2-7; tentatively, D is TRBD2 (6 bases). This CDR3 is built from 15 residues. Trimming cost V 4 bases and J 3 bases, with 16 bases left between them. Germline loops: CDR1 MGHDK, CDR2 SYGVNS.

DNA of the CDR3: TGTGCCAGCAGCCTCCGAGATACGCAGTATTTT. It translates to CASSLRDTQYF. V usage is TRBV12-3 or TRBV12-4 and J usage is TRBJ2-3, with D unclear. CDR3 length: 11 amino acids. V lost 6 bases to trimming and J lost 5 bases, with 6 bases between them.

The V gene is TRBV5-4, the J gene TRBJ2-7, with a tentative D call TRBD2 (6 bases). Germline values: CDR1 SGHNT, CDR2 YYREEE (reference sequence). CDR3 length: 15 amino acids. Trimming took 0 bases from V and 2 from J, leaving 12 bases between them. CDR3: CASSLASGLPYEQYF. DNA of the CDR3: TGTGCCAGCAGCTTGGCCAGCGGGCTCCCCTACGAGCAGTACTTC.

V usage is TRBV28 and J usage is TRBJ2-1; D perhaps matches TRBD1 (5 bases). The CDR3 loop spans 13 amino acids. Germline assignment: CDR1 MDHEN and CDR2 SYDVKM. V was pared by 5 bases and J by 6 bases, with 11 bases between. Here the CDR3 reads CASSPGARNEQFF. The CDR3 coding sequence is TGTGCCAGCAGTCCTGGGGCTCGCAATGAGCAGTTCTTC.

This sequence joins TRBV5-1 and TRBJ2-1; 10 bases agree with TRBD1. Germline CDR1 reads SGHRS; CDR2 reads YFSETQ. V was clipped by 0 bases and J by 4 bases; unmatched bases: 4. CDR3 size: 16 residues. CDR3 nucleotides: TGCGCCAGCAGCTTGGCACCGGGACAGGGGTACAATGAGCAGTTCTTC. Its translation is CASSLAPGQGYNEQFF.